This is a list of T cell receptor beta chains from one sample in a study of T cell responses to AZD1222 COVID-19 vaccine. Some clones are missing from TCRdb's copy, which holds only in-frame ones; the method was immunoSEQ multiplex PCR. Among over 110,000 clones, about 90% were seen once, and the ten largest hold around 5%. Source: peripheral blood, taken on day 0 of AZD1222 vaccination. The receptors derive from an adult in good health. Each CDR3 is given with its conserved first and last residue. A D gene is named only where the DNA matches it firmly. A clone size is listed for some rows: how often the clone was seen (once, few, many), or a class if it is expanded.

TRBV30	few	.	TRBJ1-1	TGTGCCTGGAGCCCGGGGGTTGAGGCAGCTTTCTTT	CAWSPGVEAAFF
TRBV30	.	.	TRBJ1-3	TGTGCCTGGAGTGTTTCAGAAAACAACTCTGGAAACACCATATATTTT	CAWSVSENNSGNTIYF
TRBV30	once	.	TRBJ1-5	TGTGCCTGGAGTGTACGGGGGTTCAATCAGCCCCAGCATTTT	CAWSVRGFNQPQHF
TRBV5-4	.	TRBD1	TRBJ2-7	TGTGCCAGCAGCTTGGGGACAGGGTACTACGAGCAGTACTTC	CASSLGTGYYEQYF
TRBV6-2/TRBV6-3	few	.	TRBJ2-3	TGTGCCAGCAGTTACCAGGCAGGGCATACAGATACGCAGTATTTT	CASSYQAGHTDTQYF
TRBV28	.	.	TRBJ1-2	TGTGCCAGCAGTTTCGGCAAGAACTATGGCTACACCTTC	CASSFGKNYGYTF
TRBV11-2	.	.	TRBJ1-3	TGTGCCAGCAGCTCCGTGCAGGGCTCTGGAAACACCATATATTTT	CASSSVQGSGNTIYF
TRBV4-1	.	.	TRBJ1-6	TGCGCCAGCAGCCAGGGACGGATCTATAATTCACCCCTCCACTTT	CASSQGRIYNSPLHF
TRBV6-2/TRBV6-3	.	.	TRBJ2-1	TGTGCCAGCAGTCCCCGCCTTGGACTATCCAACAATGAGCAGTTCTTC	CASSPRLGLSNNEQFF
TRBV29-1	.	TRBD1	TRBJ2-7	TGCAGCGCAGGACAGGGGCCTGGGGCCTACGAGCAGTACTTC	CSAGQGPGAYEQYF
TRBV28	.	.	TRBJ1-6	TGTGCCAGCAGTCCCGGGGGAGATAATTCACCCCTCCACTTT	CASSPGGDNSPLHF
TRBV6-5	.	.	TRBJ2-2	TGTGCCAGCAGCCGGGACTCTTACACCGGGGAGCTGTTTTTT	CASSRDSYTGELFF
TRBV28	.	TRBD2	TRBJ2-1	TGTGCCAGCAGTTTAAGCCTAGCGGCGAATGAGCAGTTCTTC	CASSLSLAANEQFF
TRBV7-6	.	TRBD1	TRBJ2-6	TGTGCCAGCAGCCCCAGGGGACAGGGAAAATCCGGGGCCAACGTCCTGACTTTC	CASSPRGQGKSGANVLTF
TRBV28	once	.	TRBJ1-6	TGTGCCAGCAGTGGGGGGCTTAATTCACCCCTCCACTTT	CASSGGLNSPLHF
TRBV27	.	.	TRBJ2-5	TGTGCCAGCAGTAAGATCGCTGAAGAGACCCAGTACTTC	CASSKIAEETQYF
TRBV7-2	.	.	TRBJ2-5	TGTGCCAGCAGCTTACGCCGTGGTCAAGAGACCCAGTACTTC	CASSLRRGQETQYF